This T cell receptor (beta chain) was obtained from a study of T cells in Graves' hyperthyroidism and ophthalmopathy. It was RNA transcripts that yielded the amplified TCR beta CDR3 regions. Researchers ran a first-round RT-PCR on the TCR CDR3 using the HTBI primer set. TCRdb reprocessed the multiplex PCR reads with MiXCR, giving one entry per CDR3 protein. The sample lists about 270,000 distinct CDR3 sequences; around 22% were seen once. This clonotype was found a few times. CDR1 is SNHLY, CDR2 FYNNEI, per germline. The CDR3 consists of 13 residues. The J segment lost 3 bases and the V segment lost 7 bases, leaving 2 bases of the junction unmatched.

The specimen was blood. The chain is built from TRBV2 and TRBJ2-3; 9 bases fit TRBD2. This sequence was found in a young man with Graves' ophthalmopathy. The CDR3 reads CASTSGETDTQYF. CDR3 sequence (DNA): TGTGCCAGCACTAGCGGGGAAACAGATACGCAGTATTTT.